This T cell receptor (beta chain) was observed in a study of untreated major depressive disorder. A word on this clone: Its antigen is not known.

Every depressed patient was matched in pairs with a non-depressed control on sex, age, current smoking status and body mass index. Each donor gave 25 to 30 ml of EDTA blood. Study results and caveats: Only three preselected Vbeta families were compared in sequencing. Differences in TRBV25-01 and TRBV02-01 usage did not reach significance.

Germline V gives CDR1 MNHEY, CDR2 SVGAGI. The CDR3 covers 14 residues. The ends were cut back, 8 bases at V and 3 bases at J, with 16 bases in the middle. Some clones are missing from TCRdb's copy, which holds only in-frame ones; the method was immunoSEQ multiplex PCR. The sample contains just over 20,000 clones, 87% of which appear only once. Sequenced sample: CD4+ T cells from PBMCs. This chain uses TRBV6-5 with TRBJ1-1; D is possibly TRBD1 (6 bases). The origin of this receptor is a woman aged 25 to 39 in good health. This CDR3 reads CASWRGAWDTEAFF. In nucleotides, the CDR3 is TGTGCCAGCTGGCGGGGGGCTTGGGACACTGAAGCTTTCTTT.